A single sample is the source of the 14 T cell receptor beta chains below, sequenced in a study of CD8+ T cells in alopecia areata. Extracted from the samples, RNA was reverse transcribed into cDNA to serve as the sequencing template. The table came from immunoSEQ multiplex PCR; TCRdb's copy has only in-frame clones and leaves some out. Of roughly 97,000 clones detected, 41% appear once; the ten largest clones hold around 1.5%. The specimen was CD4+ T cells sorted from blood. Every receptor here comes from a human donor with alopecia areata.

This rearrangement joins TRBV11-2 to TRBJ2-3; D is perhaps TRBD2 (5 bases). This CDR3 is 16 amino acids long. The V gene lost 1 base and the J gene lost 0 bases, with 11 bases spanning the gap. Germline V gives CDR1 SGHAT, CDR2 FQNNGV. In DNA form, the CDR3 reads TGTGCCAGCAGCTTAGGTGGCGGACTTAGCACAGATACGCAGTATTTT. Its protein product is CASSLGGGLSTDTQYF.

V and J are TRBV7-9 and TRBJ1-2; D call uncertain. The V end was cut by 2 bases, the J end by 4 bases, with 17 bases between. This CDR3 is built from 16 residues. CDR1 is SEHNR, CDR2 FQNEAQ, per germline (reference sequence). The DNA for the CDR3 is TGTGCCAGCAGCTTACTGCCCCCCAGTTCAGGCTATGGCTACACCTTC. This translates into CASSLLPPSSGYGYTF.

This clone was observed a few times. The gene calls are TRBV29-1 and TRBJ2-3; D gene ambiguous. Trimming removed 2 bases from V and 3 bases from J, with 9 bases in between. The CDR3 is made up of 13 amino acids. Germline V lookup: CDR1 SQVTM, CDR2 ANQGSEA. This CDR3 is CSVEYSATDTQYF. The CDR3 region has the DNA TGCAGCGTTGAATACAGTGCGACAGATACGCAGTATTTT.

The rearrangement uses TRBV18 and TRBJ2-7; D not resolved. The CDR3 has 13 amino acids. V gave up 1 base and J gave up 3 bases, with 7 bases separating them. The germline V gene encodes CDR1 KGHSH and CDR2 LQKENI. CDR3 loop: CASSPQWGYEQYF. The CDR3, as DNA: TGTGCCAGCTCACCACAGTGGGGCTACGAGCAGTACTTC.

This chain joins TRBV4-2 and TRBJ2-7, with 16 bases lining up with TRBD2. The CDR3 runs 18 residues. J was trimmed by 2 bases and V by 3 bases; bases with no gene match: 7. Germline loops: CDR1 LGHNA, CDR2 YNFKEQ. CDR3 nucleotides: TGTGCCAGCAGCCACTCGGGACTAGCGGGAGGGCCGCCCTACGAGCAGTACTTC. Translated, it gives CASSHSGLAGGPPYEQYF.

V gene TRBV30 combines with J gene TRBJ1-2, with D uncertain. V gave up 0 bases and J gave up 4 bases, with 6 bases separating them. CDR1 GTSNPN and CDR2 SVGIG come from the germline V gene (reference sequence). CDR3 length: 12 residues. Written as DNA, the CDR3 is TGTGCCTGGAGTGTACTGCGCTATGGCTACACCTTC. Its protein is CAWSVLRYGYTF.

The chain combines TRBV7-9 with TRBJ2-7, with D perhaps TRBD1 (6 bases). Trimming cost V 5 bases and J 0 bases, with 17 bases left between them. Germline V gene sequence: CDR1 SEHNR, CDR2 FQNEAQ (reference sequence). This CDR3 comprises 16 residues. This CDR3 reads CASSQRDTRSSYEQYF. The DNA of the CDR3 is TGTGCCAGCAGCCAAAGGGACACCAGGAGCTCCTACGAGCAGTACTTC.

The V and J genes are TRBV18 and TRBJ2-1; unclear D gene. Germline assignment: CDR1 KGHSH and CDR2 LQKENI. The ends were cut back, 1 base at V and 7 bases at J, with 17 bases in the middle. The CDR3 length is 16 residues. CDR3 in amino acids: CASSPRSSVMGNEQFF. CDR3 nucleotide sequence: TGTGCCAGCTCACCACGTTCCAGCGTGATGGGGAATGAGCAGTTCTTC.

The chain joins TRBV6-6 to TRBJ2-1; 7 bases align to TRBD1. The germline V gene has CDR1 MNHNY and CDR2 SVGAGI (reference sequence). The CDR3 contains 15 residues. Trimming cost V 5 bases and J 2 bases; bases outside gene matches: 6. The CDR3 sequence: CASSASGTAYNEQFF. The DNA for the CDR3 is TGTGCCAGCAGTGCCTCCGGGACAGCCTACAATGAGCAGTTCTTC.

This clone was counted only a few times. The genes are TRBV7-2 and TRBJ1-2, with 10 nucleotides matching TRBD1. The germline CDR1 and CDR2 sequences are SGHTA and FQGNSA. This CDR3 is 15 amino acids long. J was trimmed by 2 bases and V by 5 bases; bases with no gene match: 5. The DNA of the CDR3 is TGTGCCAGCAGCCCGGGGACAGGGGTAAACTATGGCTACACCTTC. Encoded protein: CASSPGTGVNYGYTF. The full variable domain, rest sourced from reference TRBV7-2 and TRBJ1-2, is GAGVSQSPSNKVTEKGKDVELRCDPISGHTALYWYRQSLGQGLEFLIYFQGNSAPDKSGLPSDRFSAERTGGSVSTLTIQRTQQEDSAVYLCASSPGTGVNYGYTFGSGTRLTVV.

The chain couples TRBV28 to TRBJ1-2; D perhaps matches TRBD1 (6 bases). The CDR3 runs 15 residues. V was cut by 6 bases and J by 7 bases, with 21 bases left in between. Germline lookup yields CDR1 MDHEN and CDR2 SYDVKM. The CDR3 here is CASRLSAGGASGYTF. CDR3 sequence (DNA): TGTGCCAGCAGATTAAGTGCCGGGGGCGCTTCTGGCTACACCTTC.

This clone was counted between two and nine times. This rearrangement joins TRBV29-1 to TRBJ1-3, with D unresolved. This CDR3 has 14 amino acids. The germline V gene has CDR1 SQVTM and CDR2 ANQGSEA. Trimming took off 4 bases at V and 0 bases at J, with 10 bases between the two ends. Written as DNA, the CDR3 is TGCAGCGTTGTTGTCTCCAGCTCTGGAAACACCATATATTTT. Translated: CSVVVSSSGNTIYF.

This clone was seen more than once but under ten times. The chain has TRBV7-9 and TRBJ2-6; D uncertain. The CDR3 has 14 residues. The germline gives CDR1 SEHNR, CDR2 FQNEAQ (reference sequence). V lost 6 bases to trimming and J lost 2 bases, with 8 bases between them. Here the CDR3 DNA reads TGTGCCAGCAGACGGAGCACTGGGGCCAACGTCCTGACTTTC. This sequence encodes CASRRSTGANVLTF.

Only a few counts were recorded for this clone. V and J are TRBV4-2 and TRBJ2-1; 10 nucleotides line up with TRBD2. CDR1 is LGHNA and CDR2 is YNFKEQ in the germline V gene. The CDR3 runs to 22 residues. J gave up 2 bases and V 0 bases, and 19 bases lay outside the gene matches. The CDR3 spells CASSQEQASLAGVTLTYNEQFF. In DNA form, the CDR3 reads TGTGCCAGCAGCCAAGAACAGGCGAGTCTAGCGGGAGTCACTTTGACCTACAATGAGCAGTTCTTC.